The 5 T cell receptor beta chains reported below all come from one sample, sequenced in a study of patients and donors after allogeneic stem cell transplantation (dated by TCRdb to between 2020 and 2021). The protocol used for the library was RT-PCR. The sequencer was a NextSeq 550. TCRdb itself trimmed the public reads at Q25 with fastp, ran MiXCR and retained productive beta chains. Rows merge per CDR3 protein into single entries with the most common DNA and genes. The sample yields hundreds of thousands of distinct CDR3 sequences; 16% were counted once. The top ten clonotypes cover around 7.2% of the sample. Material: blood, either unsorted or a sorted T cell fraction (not recorded which). The receptors originated from a human donor who was either an allogeneic HSCT recipient or a stem cell or donor lymphocyte infusion donor (not recorded which). It is not recorded whose cells these are; they may come from a transplant donor.

CDR3: CASSIWTGGTDTQYF. The CDR3, as DNA: TGTGCCAGCAGTATTTGGACAGGGGGCACAGATACGCAGTATTTT. V is TRBV27 and J is TRBJ2-3; 9 bases map to TRBD1. Per germline, CDR1 MNHEY and CDR2 SMNVEV (reference sequence). There are 15 residues in the CDR3. J lost 1 base, V lost 5 bases, and 4 bases had no gene match.

This clonotype was counted between two and nine times. The chain combines TRBV12-3 or TRBV12-4 with TRBJ2-3; D unresolved. With 5 bases removed from V and 1 base from J, the gap between germline ends came to 16 bases. The CDR3 is made up of 16 amino acids. The CDR3: CASSPRRPIRTDTQYF. CDR3 nucleotides: TGTGCCAGCAGTCCCCGACGGCCGATTCGCACAGATACGCAGTATTTT.

This clonotype was seen many times. The V call is TRBV3-1, the J call TRBJ2-3, with 9 nucleotides matching TRBD2. The CDR3 runs 15 residues. Trimming cost V 2 bases and J 2 bases; bases outside gene matches: 2. The V gene's germline CDR1 is LGHDT and CDR2 YNNKEL (reference sequence). The CDR3: CASSQLAGYTDTQYF. In nucleotides, the CDR3 is TGTGCCAGCAGCCAACTAGCGGGGTACACAGATACGCAGTATTTT.

The chain recombines TRBV12-3 or TRBV12-4 with TRBJ2-2; the D is unclear. The CDR3 covers 13 residues. Between the trimmed V and J ends, which lost 6 bases and 4 bases, there was a span of 9 bases. Here the CDR3 DNA reads TGTGCCAGCAGACTATCGGTCACCGGGGAGCTGTTTTTT. It is translated as CASRLSVTGELFF.

The chain joins TRBV20-1 to TRBJ1-5; 7 bases are shared with TRBD1. V shed 3 bases and J 6 bases; nucleotides not matched to a gene: 8. The CDR3 covers 14 residues. CDR1 DFQATT and CDR2 SNEGSKA come from the germline V gene (reference sequence). The CDR3 DNA sequence: TGCAGTGCTAGCTCCAACAGGGGTAGTCAGCCCCAGCATTTT. Translation gives CSASSNRGSQPQHF.